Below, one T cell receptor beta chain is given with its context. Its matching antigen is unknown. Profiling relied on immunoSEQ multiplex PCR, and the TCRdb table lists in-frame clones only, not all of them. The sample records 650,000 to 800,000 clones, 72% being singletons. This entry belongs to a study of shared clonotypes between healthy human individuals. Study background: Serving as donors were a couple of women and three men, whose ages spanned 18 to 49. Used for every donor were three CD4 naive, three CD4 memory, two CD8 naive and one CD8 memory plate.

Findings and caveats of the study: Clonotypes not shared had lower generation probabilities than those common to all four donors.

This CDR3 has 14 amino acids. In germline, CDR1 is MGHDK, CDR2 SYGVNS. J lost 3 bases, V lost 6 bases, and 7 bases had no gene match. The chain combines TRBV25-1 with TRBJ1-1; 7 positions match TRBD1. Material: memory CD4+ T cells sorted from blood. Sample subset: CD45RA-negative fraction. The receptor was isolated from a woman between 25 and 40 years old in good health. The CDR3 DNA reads TGTGCCAGCAGAAGAGGGGGCTCGGACACTGAAGCTTTCTTT. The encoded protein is CASRRGGSDTEAFF.